This paragraph reports one T cell receptor (beta chain). Its cognate antigen is unknown. This entry is derived from a study of cytomegalovirus exposure and HLA in healthy donors. The study, taken as a whole, reports: At a 0.05 false discovery rate, a later analysis found 16,951 TCR beta sequences to be associated with HLA alleles. V- and J-gene trimming of TCR beta was linked (in a later analysis) to a missense DCLRE1C variant.

The PCR was carried out with 60 Vbeta primers and 13 Jbeta primers. Data came from immunoSEQ multiplex PCR; TCRdb stores just in-frame clones and leaves some out. The data show over 100,000 clones, around 64% seen once. Germline CDR1 and CDR2: LNHDA and SQIVND (reference sequence). With V trimmed by 10 bases and J by 0 bases, 5 bases remained unmatched. The CDR3 is 13 residues long. The specimen sequenced was PBMCs. The chain links TRBV19 to TRBJ1-1, with TRBD1 matching over 7 bases. This receptor was obtained from a man younger than 45 in good health and CMV-seropositive. CDR3 protein: CATSDRLNTEAFF. CDR3 bases: TGTGCCACCTCGGACAGGTTGAACACTGAAGCTTTCTTT.